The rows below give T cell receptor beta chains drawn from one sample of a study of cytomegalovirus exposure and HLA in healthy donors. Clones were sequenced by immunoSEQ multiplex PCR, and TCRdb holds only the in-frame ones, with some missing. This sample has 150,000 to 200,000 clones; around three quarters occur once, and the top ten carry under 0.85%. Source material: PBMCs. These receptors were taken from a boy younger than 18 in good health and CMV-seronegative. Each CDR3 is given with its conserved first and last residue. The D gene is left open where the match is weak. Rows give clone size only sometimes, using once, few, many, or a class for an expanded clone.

CDR3nt: TGTGCCAGCAGCGACAGTCTCGCCGGGGGTATTTTAGGCTACAATGAGCAGTTCTTC
CDR3aa: CASSDSLAGGILGYNEQFF
j_gene: TRBJ2-1
len: 19
abundance: NA
v_gene: TRBV9
d_gene: NA

CDR3nt: TGTGCCAGCACTAGCTCCTACGAGCAGTACTTC
CDR3aa: CASTSSYEQYF
j_gene: TRBJ2-7
len: 11
abundance: NA
v_gene: TRBV5-5
d_gene: NA

CDR3nt: TGTGCCACCTTCTCGGACAGGTCGCACTCTGGGGCCAACGTCCTGACTTTC
CDR3aa: CATFSDRSHSGANVLTF
j_gene: TRBJ2-6
len: 17
abundance: NA
v_gene: TRBV19
d_gene: TRBD1

CDR3nt: TGTGCCAGCAGCTGGGACAGGGCAAGCTCCTACAATGAGCAGTTCTTC
CDR3aa: CASSWDRASSYNEQFF
j_gene: TRBJ2-1
len: 16
abundance: few
v_gene: TRBV5-6
d_gene: TRBD1

CDR3nt: TGTGCCAGCAGCTGGGGGACAGGGAGTCCCCAGCCCCAGCATTTT
CDR3aa: CASSWGTGSPQPQHF
j_gene: TRBJ1-5
len: 15
abundance: NA
v_gene: TRBV11-2
d_gene: TRBD1

CDR3nt: TGTGCCAGCAGCCAAGATAAGGCTAGCGTGCATTTT
CDR3aa: CASSQDKASVHF
j_gene: TRBJ2-3
len: 12
abundance: NA
v_gene: TRBV4-2
d_gene: NA

CDR3nt: TGTGCCTGGCAGGACGGGAGCTCTGGAAACACCATATATTTT
CDR3aa: CAWQDGSSGNTIYF
j_gene: TRBJ1-3
len: 14
abundance: NA
v_gene: TRBV30
d_gene: NA

CDR3nt: TGTGCCAGTAGTATCCCCAGGGGGAGGAGTACTGAAGCTTTCTTT
CDR3aa: CASSIPRGRSTEAFF
j_gene: TRBJ1-1
len: 15
abundance: NA
v_gene: TRBV19
d_gene: TRBD1

CDR3nt: TGTGCCAGCAGCACCAGGGGGCGAGAGACCCAGTACTTC
CDR3aa: CASSTRGRETQYF
j_gene: TRBJ2-5
len: 13
abundance: NA
v_gene: TRBV7-8
d_gene: TRBD1

CDR3nt: TGTGCCAGCAGCCTGTCCGGGACAAGGGGGCCCTATGGCTACACCTTC
CDR3aa: CASSLSGTRGPYGYTF
j_gene: TRBJ1-2
len: 16
abundance: once
v_gene: TRBV7-6
d_gene: TRBD1

CDR3nt: TGTGCCAGCAGTGCGGGACTAGCGGACACAGATACGCAGTATTTT
CDR3aa: CASSAGLADTDTQYF
j_gene: TRBJ2-3
len: 15
abundance: NA
v_gene: TRBV6-4
d_gene: TRBD2

CDR3nt: TGTGCCAGCAGCTTAATCCCGGGAGTGGCGGAGCAGTACTTC
CDR3aa: CASSLIPGVAEQYF
j_gene: TRBJ2-7
len: 14
abundance: NA
v_gene: TRBV7-6
d_gene: NA

CDR3nt: TGTGCCAGCAGCGTAACAGGGTGGGCCACCGGGGAGCTGTTTTTT
CDR3aa: CASSVTGWATGELFF
j_gene: TRBJ2-2
len: 15
abundance: NA
v_gene: TRBV9
d_gene: NA

CDR3nt: TGTGCCAGTATGGCGACAGGGCTTGGCTACACCTTC
CDR3aa: CASMATGLGYTF
j_gene: TRBJ1-2
len: 12
abundance: NA
v_gene: TRBV19
d_gene: TRBD1

CDR3nt: TGCAGCGTTGAAGATACGGGGTACGAGCAGTACTTC
CDR3aa: CSVEDTGYEQYF
j_gene: TRBJ2-7
len: 12
abundance: NA
v_gene: TRBV29-1
d_gene: NA

CDR3nt: TGCGCCAGCAGCTTGAGTTGGGGGGGACTCCTCATTTACAATGAGCAGTTCTTC
CDR3aa: CASSLSWGGLLIYNEQFF
j_gene: TRBJ2-1
len: 18
abundance: NA
v_gene: TRBV5-1
d_gene: TRBD2

CDR3nt: TGCGCCAGCAGCTTGGGAGGGACAGATACGCAGTATTTT
CDR3aa: CASSLGGTDTQYF
j_gene: TRBJ2-3
len: 13
abundance: NA
v_gene: TRBV5-1
d_gene: NA

CDR3nt: TGTGCCAGCAGCAAAGGGTTAGGCTCGGTCTCGCCCGGGGAGGACCTGACTTTC
CDR3aa: CASSKGLGSVSPGEDLTF
j_gene: TRBJ2-6
len: 18
abundance: NA
v_gene: TRBV21-1
d_gene: NA

CDR3nt: TGTGCCAGCGGGCCCGGGACTAGCGGCACAGATACGCAGTATTTT
CDR3aa: CASGPGTSGTDTQYF
j_gene: TRBJ2-3
len: 15
abundance: NA
v_gene: TRBV7-6
d_gene: TRBD2

CDR3nt: TGTGCCAGTCTGGACAGCAAAAATGAAAAACTGTTTTTT
CDR3aa: CASLDSKNEKLFF
j_gene: TRBJ1-4
len: 13
abundance: NA
v_gene: TRBV14
d_gene: NA

CDR3nt: TGTGCCAGCAGCTTGGGGCAGGGTTCAAGCTACACCTTC
CDR3aa: CASSLGQGSSYTF
j_gene: TRBJ1-2
len: 13
abundance: NA
v_gene: TRBV5-4
d_gene: NA

CDR3nt: TGTGCCAGCAGCTCTGTTGGGGGGACCAACAATGAGCAGTTCTTC
CDR3aa: CASSSVGGTNNEQFF
j_gene: TRBJ2-1
len: 15
abundance: NA
v_gene: TRBV5-8
d_gene: NA

CDR3nt: TGTGCCAGCAGTGGCCGGGCCTCGGGGAAGGCTGGCTACACCTTC
CDR3aa: CASSGRASGKAGYTF
j_gene: TRBJ1-2
len: 15
abundance: NA
v_gene: TRBV27
d_gene: NA

CDR3nt: TGTGCCAGCAGCGTAGATGTGGGGGGGAATTCACCCCTCCACTTT
CDR3aa: CASSVDVGGNSPLHF
j_gene: TRBJ1-6
len: 15
abundance: NA
v_gene: TRBV9
d_gene: NA

CDR3nt: TGTGCCAGCAGCTCCCGACTAGCGGGGATCAACACCGGGGAGCTGTTTTTT
CDR3aa: CASSSRLAGINTGELFF
j_gene: TRBJ2-2
len: 17
abundance: NA
v_gene: TRBV7-3
d_gene: TRBD2

CDR3nt: TGTGCCAGTAGTATAAGGGAGGAAGAGCAGTTCTTC
CDR3aa: CASSIREEEQFF
j_gene: TRBJ2-1
len: 12
abundance: NA
v_gene: TRBV19
d_gene: NA

CDR3nt: TGTGCCAGCAGCCAAGAACTAGCGGGAACTAGCGGGAGATACGAGCAGTACTTC
CDR3aa: CASSQELAGTSGRYEQYF
j_gene: TRBJ2-7
len: 18
abundance: NA
v_gene: TRBV4-2
d_gene: TRBD2

CDR3nt: TGTGCCAGCAGCCCCGTCGGGGGTACTGATTCACCCCTCCACTTT
CDR3aa: CASSPVGGTDSPLHF
j_gene: TRBJ1-6
len: 15
abundance: NA
v_gene: TRBV9
d_gene: NA

CDR3nt: TGTGCCAGCAGTGAAGTCAGGGGCTCAGAAAAACTGTTTTTT
CDR3aa: CASSEVRGSEKLFF
j_gene: TRBJ1-4
len: 14
abundance: once
v_gene: TRBV6-1
d_gene: NA

CDR3nt: TGTGCCAGCAGCTCCGAAACGGACAGGGGCTACGAGCAGTACTTC
CDR3aa: CASSSETDRGYEQYF
j_gene: TRBJ2-7
len: 15
abundance: NA
v_gene: TRBV7-9
d_gene: TRBD1

CDR3nt: TGTGCCACCAGCAGGGGACTGGACACTGAAGCTTTCTTT
CDR3aa: CATSRGLDTEAFF
j_gene: TRBJ1-1
len: 13
abundance: NA
v_gene: TRBV15
d_gene: NA

CDR3nt: TGTGCCAGTAGTATAGAGGTCGGGGACTATGGCTACACCTTC
CDR3aa: CASSIEVGDYGYTF
j_gene: TRBJ1-2
len: 14
abundance: NA
v_gene: TRBV19
d_gene: NA

CDR3nt: TGTGCCAGCACCCCGCCGGGACTGGCAGGCCACGAGCAGTACTTC
CDR3aa: CASTPPGLAGHEQYF
j_gene: TRBJ2-7
len: 15
abundance: NA
v_gene: TRBV28
d_gene: NA

CDR3nt: TGCGCCAGCAGCTTAGGACAGGTGTCCTACAATGAGCAGTTCTTC
CDR3aa: CASSLGQVSYNEQFF
j_gene: TRBJ2-1
len: 15
abundance: NA
v_gene: TRBV5-1
d_gene: TRBD1

CDR3nt: TGTGCCAGCAGCGGGCAGCGGGACTACAATGAGCAGTTCTTC
CDR3aa: CASSGQRDYNEQFF
j_gene: TRBJ2-1
len: 14
abundance: NA
v_gene: TRBV11-2
d_gene: TRBD2

CDR3nt: TGTGCCAGCAGCATAACATCCAATAGCAATCAGCCCCAGCATTTT
CDR3aa: CASSITSNSNQPQHF
j_gene: TRBJ1-5
len: 15
abundance: NA
v_gene: TRBV7-8
d_gene: NA

CDR3nt: TGTGCCTGGAGTATCGGAGGGAGCACAGATACGCAGTATTTT
CDR3aa: CAWSIGGSTDTQYF
j_gene: TRBJ2-3
len: 14
abundance: NA
v_gene: TRBV30
d_gene: NA

CDR3nt: TGTGCCAGCAGCAAAGGACTAGCGCGGAGCTCCTACAATGAGCAGTTCTTC
CDR3aa: CASSKGLARSSYNEQFF
j_gene: TRBJ2-1
len: 17
abundance: NA
v_gene: TRBV7-2
d_gene: TRBD2